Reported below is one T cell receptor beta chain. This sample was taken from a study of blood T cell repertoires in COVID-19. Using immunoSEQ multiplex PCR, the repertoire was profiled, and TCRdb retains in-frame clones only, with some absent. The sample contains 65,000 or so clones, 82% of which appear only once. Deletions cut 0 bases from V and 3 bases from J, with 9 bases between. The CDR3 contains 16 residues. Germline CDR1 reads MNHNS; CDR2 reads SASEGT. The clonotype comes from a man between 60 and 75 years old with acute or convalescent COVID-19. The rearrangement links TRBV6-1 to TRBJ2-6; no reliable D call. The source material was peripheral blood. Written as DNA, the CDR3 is TGTGCCAGCAGTGAAGCGCAACTGGTTGGGGCCAACGTCCTGACTTTC. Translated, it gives CASSEAQLVGANVLTF.